This record looks at one T cell receptor (beta chain) sequence and its context. What it binds is not known. CDR3 size: 14 residues. Germline-derived CDR1 and CDR2 are MNHEY and SMNVEV (reference sequence). V was cut by 5 bases and J by 4 bases, with 15 bases left in between. The record originates from a study of cytomegalovirus exposure and HLA in healthy donors. The PCR had 60 Vbeta and 13 Jbeta primers. Sequencing was performed with immunoSEQ multiplex PCR; in TCRdb, only in-frame clones are kept and a portion is missing. The sample records under 90,000 clones, about 73% being singletons. General study results and limits: Some public TCRs appeared in many individuals, while most sequences were rare.

The chain links TRBV27 to TRBJ2-7; perhaps TRBD1 as D (5 bases). Sequenced: PBMCs. This clonotype was obtained from a woman aged 50 to 65 in good health and CMV-seropositive. The CDR3 sequence: CASSPGHGKYEQYF. CDR3 bases: TGTGCCAGCAGTCCTGGACACGGAAAATACGAGCAGTACTTC.